This TCR beta chain was captured by sequencing in a study of blood T cell repertoires in COVID-19. Study as a whole: Spain, Italy and the United States supplied samples that represented acute and convalescent COVID-19. T cells, B-cell-depleted T cells, or PBMCs supplied cDNA or gDNA.

This clone was seen only a few times. Across about two dozen US areas, participants ranged in age from roughly 18 to 95 years. The protocol was immunoSEQ multiplex PCR, while the TCRdb copy is restricted to in-frame clones and leaves out a portion. Of more than 200,000 clones in the sample, roughly 86% are singletons; the top ten hold 3.5% to 4%. Sequencing input: PBMCs or T cells enriched from blood (not recorded which). This sequence was found in a young woman with acute COVID-19.

The CDR3 loop is CAWSWDTNTEAFF. The DNA for the CDR3 is TGTGCCTGGAGTTGGGACACCAACACTGAAGCTTTCTTT. The gene calls are TRBV30 and TRBJ1-1; a possible D gene is TRBD1 (6 bases). The CDR3 is 13 amino acids. Trimming took off 2 bases at V and 2 bases at J, with 9 bases between the two ends. Germline CDR1 reads GTSNPN; CDR2 reads SVGIG (reference sequence).